Below, 20 T cell receptor beta chains from the same sample are listed, as sequenced in a study of cytomegalovirus exposure and HLA in healthy donors. It was with 60 Vbeta and 13 Jbeta primers that the PCR ran. This table comes from immunoSEQ multiplex PCR, and its TCRdb copy is limited to in-frame clones, with some not included. The repertoire holds some 170,000 clones, roughly 79% seen once, with 13% in the top ten. Source material: PBMCs. The receptors originated from a woman in her forties or fifties in good health and CMV-seronegative.

This clone has just one count. The rearrangement joins TRBV9 to TRBJ1-4; 9 nucleotides match TRBD1. The trim removed 4 bases at V and 2 bases at J, leaving 6 bases unmatched. Germline lookup yields CDR1 SGDLS and CDR2 YYNGEE. The CDR3 length is 16 residues. This CDR3 is CASSPGTGLTNEKLFF. CDR3 nucleotide sequence: TGTGCCAGCAGCCCCGGGACAGGGTTGACTAATGAAAAACTGTTTTTT.

The chain is built from TRBV7-9 and TRBJ2-7, with D possibly matching TRBD1 (7 bases). The germline V gene has CDR1 SEHNR and CDR2 FQNEAQ (reference sequence). The V and J ends lost 3 bases and 5 bases respectively, with 14 bases between them. The CDR3 loop spans 14 amino acids. This chain's CDR3 is CASSLGGQVDEQYF. The CDR3 bases are TGTGCCAGCAGCTTGGGAGGACAGGTAGACGAGCAGTACTTC.

The V and J genes are TRBV7-9 and TRBJ2-1; 8 bases are shared with TRBD1. Germline loops: CDR1 SEHNR, CDR2 FQNEAQ (reference sequence). CDR3 size: 13 residues. CDR3 sequence: CSSTGGSYNEQFF. As DNA, the CDR3 is TGTTCCTCAACAGGGGGTTCCTACAATGAGCAGTTCTTC. Combining the CDR3 with reference TRBV7-9 and TRBJ2-1 gives the whole variable domain DTGVSQNPRHKITKRGQNVTFRCDPISEHNRLYWYRQTLGQGPEFLTYFQNEAQLEKSRLLSDRFSAERPKGSFSTLEIQRTEQGDSAMYLCSSTGGSYNEQFFGPGTRLTVL.

V and J are TRBV7-9 and TRBJ2-7; 7 bases line up with TRBD1. Germline V lookup: CDR1 SEHNR, CDR2 FQNEAQ (reference sequence). V was pared by 5 bases and J by 0 bases, with 10 bases of the junction left unmatched. The CDR3 is 16 amino acids. This CDR3 reads CASSTGTANPSYEQYF. CDR3 sequence (DNA): TGTGCCAGCAGCACGGGGACAGCGAACCCCTCCTACGAGCAGTACTTC.

V and J are TRBV4-3 and TRBJ2-5, with 10 nucleotides matching TRBD1. The V and J ends lost 3 bases and 7 bases, in that order; junction bases with no gene match: 5. This CDR3 comprises 14 residues. Germline V gene lookup returns CDR1 LGHNA and CDR2 YSLEER. The CDR3 region has the DNA TGCGCCAGCAGCCAGGGGACAGGGGAAGTGACCCAGTACTTC. It encodes CASSQGTGEVTQYF.

The chain joins TRBV6-4 to TRBJ2-2, with 8 bases that match TRBD1. This CDR3 region has 18 residues. From germline, CDR1 is MRHNA and CDR2 SNTAGT. With V trimmed by 2 bases and J by 2 bases, 10 bases remained unmatched. The CDR3 sequence is CASSDPGDRPRNTGELFF. The CDR3 bases are TGTGCCAGCAGTGACCCCGGGGACAGGCCGCGAAACACCGGGGAGCTGTTTTTT.

On this clone itself: The junction and the germline gene differ at one end; a read error may be behind it. The genes are TRBV7-9 and TRBJ2-2; possibly TRBD2 for D (6 bases). The CDR3 extends over 16 amino acids. Germline CDR1 and CDR2: SEHNR and FQNEAQ (reference sequence). In nucleotides, the CDR3 is TGTTCCAGCAGCCCCCCCGGGTCTAGCGTAATCGGGGAGCTGTTTTTT. It yields the protein CSSSPPGSSVIGELFF.

The chain joins TRBV28 to TRBJ2-2; 10 nucleotides match TRBD2. Germline CDR1 and CDR2: MDHEN and SYDVKM. This CDR3 has 16 amino acids. V shed 5 bases, J shed 4 bases, and the junction held 7 bases outside the gene matches. The DNA for the CDR3 is TGTGCCAGCAGTAGGCCTAGCGGGAGAGGCACCGGGGAGCTGTTTTTT. This encodes CASSRPSGRGTGELFF.

V is TRBV7-9 and J is TRBJ2-5, with TRBD2 matching 10 bases. This CDR3 is built from 15 residues. Germline trimming cut 5 bases from V and 5 bases from J; bases unmatched to any gene: 8. Germline assignment: CDR1 SEHNR and CDR2 FQNEAQ (reference sequence). The CDR3 bases are TGTGCCAGCAGCCTAAAAGCGGGAGGGCCGGAGACCCAGTACTTC. This sequence encodes CASSLKAGGPETQYF.

The V gene is TRBV7-8, the J gene TRBJ2-7; possible D gene TRBD1, 5 bases. The V end lost 5 bases, the J end lost 2 bases, and 13 bases lay between the germline ends. CDR1 and CDR2 from the germline V gene are SGHVS and FQNEAQ. The CDR3 contains 14 residues. The CDR3, as DNA: TGTGCCAGCAGCCTTCGAGACAGCCCCTACGAGCAGTACTTC. It yields the protein CASSLRDSPYEQYF.

This chain joins TRBV30 and TRBJ1-1; D ambiguous. V was trimmed by 8 bases and J by 5 bases, leaving 18 bases between them. Per the germline V gene, CDR1 is GTSNPN and CDR2 is SVGIG (reference sequence). The CDR3 has 13 amino acids. The CDR3: CAQEGSGGTEAFF. The CDR3 bases are TGTGCCCAAGAAGGGTCCGGAGGGACTGAAGCTTTCTTT.

This chain connects TRBV15 to TRBJ1-5; D is unresolved. This CDR3 contains 13 residues. Germline V gene sequence: CDR1 LNHNV, CDR2 YYDKDF (reference sequence). Trimming pared 0 bases from V and 3 bases from J, leaving 3 bases between. The CDR3 region has the DNA TGTGCCACCAGCAGAGATTACAATCAGCCCCAGCATTTT. Translated: CATSRDYNQPQHF.

The rearrangement joins TRBV4-2 to TRBJ1-1; tentative D call: TRBD1 (5 bases). Germline V gives CDR1 LGHNA, CDR2 YNFKEQ. CDR3 length: 15 residues. V was clipped by 1 base and J by 1 base, with 10 bases between them. CDR3 DNA sequence: TGTGCCAGCAGCCAAGCTCAGGGTGCGAACACTGAAGCTTTCTTT. Residues: CASSQAQGANTEAFF.

This clone has only one observation. The chain links TRBV7-2 to TRBJ2-7, with 7 bases fitting TRBD2. The germline V gene has CDR1 SGHTA and CDR2 FQGNSA. The CDR3 length is 16 residues. Trimming cost V 1 base and J 0 bases; bases outside gene matches: 6. CDR3 coding DNA: TGTGCCAGCAGCTTAGAAGGCCTAGCGGTCTCCTACGAGCAGTACTTC. Its protein is CASSLEGLAVSYEQYF.

This rearrangement joins TRBV5-6 to TRBJ2-1, with 15 bases identical to TRBD2. V shed 3 bases, J shed 9 bases, and the junction held 4 bases outside the gene matches. Germline lookup yields CDR1 SGHDT and CDR2 YYEEEE. This CDR3 comprises 15 residues. The chain's CDR3 is CASSSGTSGRFEQFF. DNA for the CDR3: TGTGCCAGCAGCTCCGGGACTAGCGGGAGGTTTGAGCAGTTCTTC.

This chain joins TRBV30 and TRBJ2-5; TRBD2 matches 10 bases. CDR1 is GTSNPN, CDR2 SVGIG, per germline (reference sequence). Unmatched junction bases numbered 3, after V lost 3 bases and J lost 2 bases. The CDR3 contains 14 residues. In DNA form, the CDR3 reads TGTGCCTGGAGCCGACTAGCGGGTCAAGAGACCCAGTACTTC. Amino acid sequence: CAWSRLAGQETQYF.

This rearrangement joins TRBV7-7 to TRBJ2-3; 9 bases line up with TRBD2. V gave up 5 bases and J gave up 3 bases; unmatched junction bases: 6. CDR3 length equals 15 residues. Germline V gene lookup returns CDR1 SSHAT and CDR2 FNYEAQ (reference sequence). CDR3 amino acids: CASSLGAGGTDTQYF. As DNA, the CDR3 is TGTGCCAGCAGCCTAGGGGCGGGAGGGACAGATACGCAGTATTTT.

The table lists this clone with a few counts. The chain uses TRBV28 and TRBJ2-1, with D unresolved. Germline lookup yields CDR1 MDHEN and CDR2 SYDVKM. V dropped 5 bases and J dropped 8 bases, with 10 bases sitting between them. The CDR3 extends over 12 amino acids. The CDR3 loop reads CASSPQAYEQFF. CDR3 nucleotides: TGTGCCAGCAGTCCTCAGGCATATGAGCAGTTCTTC.

This clone was seen a few times. The V call is TRBV5-5, the J call TRBJ1-2, with 11 positions matching TRBD1. The V gene's germline CDR1 is SGHKS and CDR2 YYEKEE (reference sequence). The CDR3 length is 15 residues. Trimming took 0 bases from V and 7 from J; bases not matched to a gene: 5. CDR3 sequence (DNA): TGTGCCAGCAGCTTGGGGACAGGGGGCGTCAGTGGCTACACCTTC. This gives the protein CASSLGTGGVSGYTF.

This clone was observed once. The V and J genes are TRBV5-6 and TRBJ1-1; 8 bases fit TRBD1. CDR1 SGHDT and CDR2 YYEEEE come from the germline V gene. The CDR3 runs 17 residues. Trimming removed 2 bases from V and 4 bases from J; junction bases left unmatched: 13. The CDR3 region is CASSFQGRGLYRTEAFF. CDR3 nucleotides: TGTGCCAGCAGCTTTCAGGGCAGGGGGCTTTATCGCACTGAAGCTTTCTTT.